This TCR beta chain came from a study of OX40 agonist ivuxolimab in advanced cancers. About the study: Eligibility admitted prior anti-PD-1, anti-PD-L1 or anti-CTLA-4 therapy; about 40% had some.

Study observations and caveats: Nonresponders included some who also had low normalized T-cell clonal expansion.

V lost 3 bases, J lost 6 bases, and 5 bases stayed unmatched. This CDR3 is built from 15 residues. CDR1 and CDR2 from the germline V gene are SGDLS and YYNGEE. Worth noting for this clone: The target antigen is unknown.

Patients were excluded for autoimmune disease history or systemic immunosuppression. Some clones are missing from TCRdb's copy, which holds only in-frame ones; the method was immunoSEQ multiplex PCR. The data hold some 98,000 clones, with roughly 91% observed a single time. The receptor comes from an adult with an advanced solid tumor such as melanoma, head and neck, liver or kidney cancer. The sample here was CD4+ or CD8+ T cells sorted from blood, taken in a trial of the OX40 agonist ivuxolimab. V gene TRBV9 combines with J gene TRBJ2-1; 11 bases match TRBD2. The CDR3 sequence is CASSGSGRAFNEQFF. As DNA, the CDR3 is TGTGCCAGCAGCGGTAGCGGGAGGGCCTTCAATGAGCAGTTCTTC.